The 31 T cell receptor beta chains reported below all come from one sample, sequenced in a study of cytomegalovirus exposure and HLA in healthy donors. Primers for the PCR totalled 60 Vbeta and 13 Jbeta. The method was immunoSEQ multiplex PCR; TCRdb's version includes in-frame clones alone and lacks a portion of them. The sample includes around 110,000 clones, about 86% of them seen just once. Sequencing used PBMCs. These receptors all come from a woman in her twenties or thirties in good health and CMV-seronegative.

The rearrangement links TRBV6-1 to TRBJ2-3; 13 bases align to TRBD2. V was clipped by 6 bases and J by 5 bases; unmatched bases: 5. Germline loops: CDR1 MNHNS, CDR2 SASEGT. This CDR3 comprises 15 residues. DNA of the CDR3: TGTGCCAGCAGAGGACTAGCGGGAGTGATAGATACGCAGTATTTT. Its translation: CASRGLAGVIDTQYF.

The chain recombines TRBV9 with TRBJ2-1, with 10 bases that match TRBD2. The ends lost 0 bases at V and 7 bases at J; junction bases unmatched: 7. Germline V lookup: CDR1 SGDLS, CDR2 YYNGEE. The CDR3 is 16 residues long. CDR3 loop: CASSVALAGEQNEQFF. The CDR3 DNA reads TGTGCCAGCAGCGTAGCCCTAGCGGGAGAACAAAATGAGCAGTTCTTC.

J is TRBJ2-7 and V is TRBV7-9; a weak D match, TRBD2 (5 bases). CDR3 size: 17 residues. The germline CDR1 and CDR2 sequences are SEHNR and FQNEAQ (reference sequence). The ends were cut back, 4 bases at V and 0 bases at J, with 19 bases in the middle. The CDR3 sequence: CASSSEGSGSPSYEQYF. The CDR3 coding sequence is TGTGCCAGCAGCTCAGAGGGTTCGGGGAGCCCCTCCTACGAGCAGTACTTC.

The gene calls are TRBV27 and TRBJ1-2; a possible D gene is TRBD1 (5 bases). V gave up 5 bases and J gave up 4 bases, with 8 bases separating them. The CDR3 sequence is 12 residues long. The germline CDR1 and CDR2 sequences are MNHEY and SMNVEV (reference sequence). DNA of the CDR3: TGTGCCAGCAGTCCCACAGGCTATGGCTACACCTTC. It codes for CASSPTGYGYTF.

The chain couples TRBV2 to TRBJ1-6; 7 nucleotides agree with TRBD1. This CDR3 is built from 17 residues. V lost 6 bases and J lost 0; bases outside the gene matches: 8. The germline CDR1 and CDR2 sequences are SNHLY and FYNNEI. The CDR3 DNA sequence: TGTGCCAGCAGCGCTTGGACAGGCAGCTCCTATAATTCACCCCTCCACTTT. Its translation: CASSAWTGSSYNSPLHF.

The chain has TRBV5-1 and TRBJ2-1; D unresolved. Germline V lookup: CDR1 SGHRS, CDR2 YFSETQ. V lost 1 base, J lost 5 bases, and 16 bases lay in between. The CDR3 sequence is 16 residues long. For the CDR3, the DNA is TGCGCCAGCAGCTTGATGGCTAGGTCCGCTAACAATGAGCAGTTCTTC. Translated, it gives CASSLMARSANNEQFF.

Only a few counts were recorded for this clone. V is TRBV7-9 and J is TRBJ2-7; 10 nucleotides align to TRBD1. This CDR3 is 14 amino acids long. Looked up from germline, CDR1 is SEHNR and CDR2 is FQNEAQ (reference sequence). V shed 4 bases, J shed 6 bases, and the junction held 6 bases outside the gene matches. The CDR3 here is CASSSGQGYSEQYF. Written as DNA, the CDR3 is TGTGCCAGCAGCTCGGGACAGGGGTACTCCGAGCAGTACTTC.

The gene calls are TRBV6-5 and TRBJ2-5; 8 bases match TRBD2. Trimming removed 7 bases from V and 5 bases from J; junction bases left unmatched: 6. Per the germline V gene, CDR1 is MNHEY and CDR2 is SVGAGI. The CDR3 length is 13 residues. CDR3 nucleotide sequence: TGTGCCAGCAAGGGGCTAGCGGGCGAGACCCAGTACTTC. It codes for CASKGLAGETQYF.

The J gene is TRBJ2-2, the V gene TRBV27; 7 nucleotides line up with TRBD1. The V and J ends lost 3 bases and 2 bases, in that order; junction bases with no gene match: 12. Looked up from germline, CDR1 is MNHEY and CDR2 is SMNVEV (reference sequence). The CDR3 contains 18 residues. CDR3 amino acids: CASSFNIDRARNTGELFF. The CDR3, as DNA: TGTGCCAGCAGTTTCAACATCGACAGGGCCCGAAACACCGGGGAGCTGTTTTTT.

The rearrangement joins TRBV28 to TRBJ1-3; 9 positions match TRBD1. The CDR3 covers 15 residues. Losses at the gene ends were 2 bases for V and 2 bases for J; bases not matched to a gene: 1. Germline CDR1 and CDR2: MDHEN and SYDVKM. In DNA, the CDR3 is TGTGCCAGCAGTTTAGGGACAGGGCCTGGAAACACCATATATTTT. Its translation is CASSLGTGPGNTIYF.

The chain has TRBV6-5 and TRBJ2-7; 11 positions match TRBD2. Germline CDR1 is MNHEY and CDR2 is SVGAGI. The CDR3 runs to 14 residues. V was pared by 6 bases and J by 4 bases, with 5 bases of the junction left unmatched. CDR3 nucleotides: TGTGCCAGCAGAGGACTAGCGGGCGGTTACGAGCAGTACTTC. Its translation is CASRGLAGGYEQYF.

The rearrangement links TRBV28 to TRBJ2-7; 8 bases line up with TRBD2. This CDR3 contains 16 residues. The germline CDR1 and CDR2 sequences are MDHEN and SYDVKM. The trim removed 5 bases at V and 5 bases at J, leaving 14 bases unmatched. The CDR3 protein is CASSLLAGWPGNEQYF. The CDR3 DNA reads as TGTGCCAGCAGTCTGCTAGCGGGCTGGCCAGGCAACGAGCAGTACTTC.

This chain uses TRBV7-9 with TRBJ1-1; D perhaps matches TRBD1 (5 bases). With 3 bases removed from V and 3 bases from J, the gap between germline ends came to 8 bases. CDR1 is SEHNR, CDR2 FQNEAQ, per germline (reference sequence). This CDR3 has 13 residues. The CDR3 DNA is TGTGCCAGCAGCTTGGAAGGGGACACTGAAGCTTTCTTT. This codes for CASSLEGDTEAFF.

V and J are TRBV11-2 and TRBJ2-5; unclear D gene. The CDR3 is 13 amino acids. The germline V gene encodes CDR1 SGHAT and CDR2 FQNNGV. Trimming removed 0 bases from V and 6 bases from J, with 8 bases in between. In DNA form, the CDR3 reads TGTGCCAGCAGCTTAGATGGCGGCAAGACCCAGTACTTC. Translating gives CASSLDGGKTQYF.

CDR3 protein: CASSGGTSGETQYF. DNA for the CDR3: TGCGCCAGCAGCGGGGGGACTAGCGGAGAGACCCAGTACTTC. V and J are TRBV5-1 and TRBJ2-5, with TRBD2 identical over 11 bases. Unmatched junction bases numbered 3, after V lost 4 bases and J lost 4 bases. Germline assignment: CDR1 SGHRS and CDR2 YFSETQ. This CDR3 region has 14 residues.

The chain joins TRBV27 to TRBJ1-1; no definite D call. V was clipped by 5 bases and J by 4 bases, with 14 bases between them. This CDR3 is built from 14 residues. The germline CDR1 and CDR2 sequences are MNHEY and SMNVEV (reference sequence). In DNA form, the CDR3 reads TGTGCCAGCAGTCCGATTGGGTCAGGCACTGAAGCTTTCTTT. Translating gives CASSPIGSGTEAFF.

The CDR3 here is CASTTSRDSFLSSYEQYF. The CDR3 nucleotides are TGTGCCAGCACCACATCCCGGGACTCCTTCCTTTCCTCCTACGAGCAGTACTTC. The genes are TRBV28 and TRBJ2-7; D is possibly TRBD2 (6 bases). The CDR3 covers 18 residues. CDR1 MDHEN and CDR2 SYDVKM come from the germline V gene. Trimming took off 7 bases at V and 0 bases at J, with 25 bases between the two ends.

The rearrangement uses TRBV7-2 and TRBJ2-5, with 8 positions matching TRBD1. The CDR3 is 15 amino acids. Losses at the gene ends were 4 bases for V and 6 bases for J; bases not matched to a gene: 10. Per the germline V gene, CDR1 is SGHTA and CDR2 is FQGNSA. This chain's CDR3 is CASSSYRTGIQTQYF. DNA for the CDR3: TGTGCCAGCAGCTCTTACCGGACAGGGATTCAGACCCAGTACTTC.

V and J are TRBV19 and TRBJ2-7; TRBD2 matches 9 bases. V shed 2 bases and J 0 bases; nucleotides not matched to a gene: 2. Germline lookup yields CDR1 LNHDA and CDR2 SQIVND (reference sequence). The CDR3 length is 15 residues. As DNA, the CDR3 is TGTGCCAGTAGTATAACGGGACTAGCCTCCTACGAGCAGTACTTC. It codes for CASSITGLASYEQYF. The full variable domain, completed using reference TRBV19 and TRBJ2-7, is DGGITQSPKYLFRKEGQNVTLSCEQNLNHDAMYWYRQDPGQGLRLIYYSQIVNDFQKGDIAEGYSVSREKKESFPLTVTSAQKNPTAFYLCASSITGLASYEQYFGPGTRLTVT.

The genes are TRBV19 and TRBJ2-5; 9 nucleotides agree with TRBD1. The CDR3 has 13 amino acids. The V segment lost 4 bases and the J segment 5 bases; nucleotides outside the gene matches: 2. The germline V gene has CDR1 LNHDA and CDR2 SQIVND (reference sequence). In DNA, the CDR3 is TGTGCCAGTAGTAGGGGACAGGGTGAGACCCAGTACTTC. This gives the protein CASSRGQGETQYF. The variable domain in full, completed from reference TRBV19 and TRBJ2-5, reads DGGITQSPKYLFRKEGQNVTLSCEQNLNHDAMYWYRQDPGQGLRLIYYSQIVNDFQKGDIAEGYSVSREKKESFPLTVTSAQKNPTAFYLCASSRGQGETQYFGPGTRLLVL.

The chain uses TRBV7-3 and TRBJ2-2; D is uncertain. The V gene lost 5 bases and the J gene lost 4 bases, with 11 bases spanning the gap. Germline CDR1 is SGHTA and CDR2 is FQGTGA. There are 14 residues in the CDR3. As DNA, the CDR3 is TGTGCCAGCAGCCCTCGCACTACCACCGGGGAGCTGTTTTTT. Translation: CASSPRTTTGELFF.

This clone has more than one count but fewer than ten. One end of the junction is discordant with germline, which a read error may explain. The chain uses TRBV7-7 and TRBJ2-1, with a tentative D call TRBD2 (5 bases). Germline CDR1 and CDR2: SSHAT and FNYEAQ (reference sequence). The CDR3 runs 14 residues. CDR3 bases: TGTGCTAGCAGCCGAAGCTCGGGAAACAATGAGCAGTTCTTC. Protein: CASSRSSGNNEQFF. The full variable domain, its missing parts supplied by reference TRBV7-7 and TRBJ2-1, is GAGVSQSPRYKVTKRGQDVTLRCDPISSHATLYWYQQALGQGPEFLTYFNYEAQPDKSGLPSDRFSAERPEGSISTLTIQRTEQRDSAMYRCASSRSSGNNEQFFGPGTRLTVL.

CDR3 nucleotides: TGTGCCAGTAGTATGGGGACAGCTAGCACAGATACGCAGTATTTT. Residues: CASSMGTASTDTQYF. The chain employs TRBV19 and TRBJ2-3, with 7 bases identical to TRBD1. The CDR3 length is 15 residues. The J segment lost 0 bases and the V segment lost 3 bases, leaving 3 bases of the junction unmatched. Germline loops: CDR1 LNHDA, CDR2 SQIVND (reference sequence).

This chain connects TRBV10-1 to TRBJ1-1, with D perhaps matching TRBD1 (5 bases). The V end lost 6 bases, the J end lost 0 bases, and 8 bases lay between the germline ends. This CDR3 contains 13 residues. Germline CDR1 WNHNN, CDR2 SYGVQD (reference sequence). CDR3 protein: CASSDSLNTEAFF. DNA for the CDR3: TGCGCCAGCAGCGACAGTTTGAACACTGAAGCTTTCTTT.

V and J are TRBV7-2 and TRBJ1-2; 8 bases agree with TRBD1. With 0 bases clipped from V and 4 bases from J, the junction kept 4 bases outside the gene matches. From germline, CDR1 is SGHTA and CDR2 FQGNSA. CDR3 size: 15 residues. The CDR3 nucleotides read TGTGCCAGCAGCTTAGCGAGGGACAGGAGCTATGGCTACACCTTC. Its protein product is CASSLARDRSYGYTF.

This clone was recorded only once. CDR3 in amino acids: CASSEGEWGWGYGYTF. The CDR3 bases are TGTGCCAGCAGTGAAGGGGAGTGGGGTTGGGGCTATGGCTACACCTTC. The chain uses TRBV2 and TRBJ1-2; D is undetermined. This CDR3 spans 16 amino acids. The V end was cut by 1 base, the J end by 4 bases, with 16 bases between. The germline CDR1 and CDR2 sequences are SNHLY and FYNNEI.

The CDR3 loop reads CASSQDNSYNEQFF. CDR3 bases: TGCGCCAGCAGCCAAGATAACTCCTACAATGAGCAGTTCTTC. The chain combines TRBV4-3 with TRBJ2-1; D is ambiguous. Germline-derived CDR1 and CDR2 are LGHNA and YSLEER. This CDR3 contains 14 residues. V dropped 0 bases and J dropped 0 bases, with 3 bases sitting between them.

CDR3 in DNA: TGTGCCAGCTCACCACTTCCGAGGGTTTTGGGAAACACTGAAGCTTTCTTT. Amino acids: CASSPLPRVLGNTEAFF. V and J are TRBV18 and TRBJ1-1; D gene uncertain. V was trimmed by 1 base and J by 2 bases, leaving 17 bases between them. The germline gives CDR1 KGHSH, CDR2 LQKENI. CDR3 length: 17 residues.

The V and J genes are TRBV7-2 and TRBJ2-7, with D possibly TRBD1 on 5 matching bases. Germline lookup yields CDR1 SGHTA and CDR2 FQGNSA. The CDR3 extends over 14 amino acids. Trimming shortened V by 0 bases and J by 5 bases, and 11 bases separated the two germline ends. CDR3 in DNA: TGTGCCAGCAGCTTAGCGCTAGGGGTGAACGAGCAGTACTTC. Its translation: CASSLALGVNEQYF. Full variable domain (missing parts from reference TRBV7-2 and TRBJ2-7): GAGVSQSPSNKVTEKGKDVELRCDPISGHTALYWYRQSLGQGLEFLIYFQGNSAPDKSGLPSDRFSAERTGGSVSTLTIQRTQQEDSAVYLCASSLALGVNEQYFGPGTRLTVT.

The chain uses TRBV2 and TRBJ1-6; D may be TRBD1 (6 bases). Germline-derived CDR1 and CDR2 are SNHLY and FYNNEI. The V and J ends lost 6 bases and 12 bases respectively, with 12 bases between them. The CDR3 has 12 amino acids. CDR3 protein: CASRQGLKPLHF. CDR3 bases: TGTGCCAGCAGACAGGGCCTAAAACCCCTCCACTTT.

The chain combines TRBV5-5 with TRBJ1-2; possibly TRBD1 for D (5 bases). V was cut by 2 bases and J by 4 bases, with 9 bases left in between. The CDR3 contains 13 residues. The germline CDR1 and CDR2 sequences are SGHKS and YYEKEE (reference sequence). CDR3: CASSFRDTYGYTF. DNA for the CDR3: TGTGCCAGCAGCTTCAGGGATACCTATGGCTACACCTTC. Complete variable domain (other parts from reference TRBV5-5 and TRBJ1-2): DAGVTQSPTHLIKTRGQQVTLRCSPISGHKSVSWYQQVLGQGPQFIFQYYEKEERGRGNFPDRFSARQFPNYSSELNVNALLLGDSALYLCASSFRDTYGYTFGSGTRLTVV.